The 26 T cell receptor beta chains reported below all come from one sample, sequenced in a study of blood T cell repertoires in COVID-19. TCRdb's copy holds only in-frame clones and misses some; the assay was immunoSEQ multiplex PCR. The sample lists 150,000 to 200,000 clones; 75% to 90% were seen once. The sample consisted of peripheral blood. The receptors derive from a man aged 35 to 55 with acute or convalescent COVID-19.

V usage is TRBV6-2 or TRBV6-3 and J usage is TRBJ2-7, with TRBD2 as a possible D gene (5 bases). Trimming pared 0 bases from V and 2 bases from J, leaving 17 bases between. This CDR3 spans 17 amino acids. Germline CDR1 and CDR2: MNHEY and SVGEGT. The CDR3 spells CASSYSEIRTGTYEQYF. CDR3 in DNA: TGTGCCAGCAGTTACTCGGAAATCCGGACGGGGACCTACGAGCAGTACTTC.

V and J are TRBV3-1 (or the pseudogene TRBV3-2) and TRBJ1-2, with 10 nucleotides matching TRBD1. CDR1 and CDR2 (germline): LGHDT, YNNKEL (reference sequence). J was trimmed by 4 bases and V by 4 bases; bases with no gene match: 3. The CDR3 has 14 residues. The CDR3 here is CASSPGTGAYGYTF. CDR3 nucleotides: TGTGCCAGCAGCCCTGGGACAGGGGCCTATGGCTACACCTTC.

The chain employs TRBV5-8 and TRBJ2-2; 7 nucleotides align to TRBD1. From germline, CDR1 is SGHTS and CDR2 YDEGEE. Trimming took 1 base from V and 4 from J; bases not matched to a gene: 7. This CDR3 spans 16 amino acids. The CDR3 is CASSLSRGRTTGELFF. CDR3 coding DNA: TGTGCCAGCAGCTTGTCGAGGGGGCGTACCACCGGGGAGCTGTTTTTT.

The chain joins TRBV11-2 to TRBJ1-5, with D possibly TRBD1 on 5 matching bases. V was cut by 0 bases and J by 9 bases, with 9 bases left in between. There are 13 residues in the CDR3. CDR1 is SGHAT and CDR2 is FQNNGV in the germline V gene. The CDR3 nucleotides read TGTGCCAGCAGCTTAGATCAGGGTACGCCCCAGCATTTT. As protein: CASSLDQGTPQHF.

V and J are TRBV4-3 and TRBJ1-1; 7 positions agree with TRBD1. This CDR3 spans 15 amino acids. Germline V gene lookup returns CDR1 LGHNA and CDR2 YSLEER. Trimming took 1 base from V and 0 from J; bases not matched to a gene: 2. In DNA form, the CDR3 reads TGCGCCAGCAGCCAAGCGGGACAGTTGAACACTGAAGCTTTCTTT. Encoded protein: CASSQAGQLNTEAFF.

J is TRBJ2-1 and V is TRBV6-6; 9 bases fit TRBD2. CDR3 length: 15 amino acids. V shed 6 bases, J shed 1 base, and the junction held 4 bases outside the gene matches. The germline V gene has CDR1 MNHNY and CDR2 SVGAGI (reference sequence). CDR3 sequence (DNA): TGTGCCAGCAGGACTAGCGGATCATCCTACAATGAGCAGTTCTTC. Its translation: CASRTSGSSYNEQFF.

This sequence joins TRBV2 and TRBJ1-6; D possibly corresponds to TRBD1 (5 bases). Trimming removed 10 bases at V and 2 bases at J, with 12 bases between. This CDR3 has 14 residues. Germline CDR1 SNHLY, CDR2 FYNNEI. The CDR3 region is CAIQQTAYNSPLHF. CDR3 nucleotide sequence: TGTGCCATTCAACAGACAGCCTATAATTCACCCCTCCACTTT.

This clone is a singleton in its sample. This sequence joins TRBV10-3 and TRBJ1-2; D not certain. The CDR3 spans 14 residues. V lost 6 bases and J 3 bases, leaving 14 bases between the germline ends. The germline gives CDR1 ENHRY, CDR2 SYGVKD. CDR3 coding DNA: TGTGCCATCAGGGCGGGGAATGGGGACTATGGCTACACCTTC. Its protein is CAIRAGNGDYGYTF.

The chain links TRBV13 to TRBJ2-7, with D unclear. V lost 3 bases, J lost 0 bases, and 12 bases lay in between. The CDR3 runs 15 residues. The V gene's germline CDR1 is PRHDT and CDR2 FYEKMQ (reference sequence). CDR3 nucleotides: TGTGCCAGCAGCTTCTACTTCGAAAGCTCCTACGAGCAGTACTTC. Protein product: CASSFYFESSYEQYF.

J is TRBJ1-1 and V is TRBV4-2, with TRBD1 as a possible D gene (5 bases). Germline V gene sequence: CDR1 LGHNA, CDR2 YNFKEQ. Between the trimmed V and J ends, which lost 4 bases and 4 bases, there was a span of 19 bases. The CDR3 has 16 residues. CDR3 amino acids: CASSPSVQQGSTEAFF. The DNA of the CDR3 is TGTGCCAGCAGCCCGTCTGTCCAGCAGGGAAGCACTGAAGCTTTCTTT.

The chain combines TRBV5-1 with TRBJ1-1, with D tentatively TRBD1 (5 bases). Trimming took off 3 bases at V and 3 bases at J, with 15 bases between the two ends. The CDR3 has 15 amino acids. Germline loops: CDR1 SGHRS, CDR2 YFSETQ. In nucleotides, the CDR3 is TGCGCCAGCAGCTCCTATGGGGGGTGGGACACTGAAGCTTTCTTT. Amino acid sequence: CASSSYGGWDTEAFF.

V usage is TRBV7-2 and J usage is TRBJ2-1; 8 positions agree with TRBD2. The CDR3 sequence is 16 residues long. Unmatched junction bases numbered 3, after V lost 2 bases and J lost 0 bases. Germline CDR1 and CDR2: SGHTA and FQGNSA. The CDR3, as DNA: TGTGCCAGCAGCTTACAGCGGGGGCTCTCCTACAATGAGCAGTTCTTC. Translating it yields CASSLQRGLSYNEQFF.

CDR3 in amino acids: CASSQVRRASGYADTQYF. The CDR3 DNA reads TGCGCCAGCAGCCAAGTCCGACGGGCTAGCGGGTACGCAGATACGCAGTATTTT. The rearrangement joins TRBV4-1 to TRBJ2-3; 8 nucleotides line up with TRBD2. Unmatched junction bases numbered 13, after V lost 1 base and J lost 4 bases. Germline V gives CDR1 MGHRA, CDR2 YSYEKL. The CDR3 length is 18 residues.

The chain joins TRBV7-9 to TRBJ1-1, with D possibly being TRBD1 (5 bases). Germline-derived CDR1 and CDR2 are SEHNR and FQNEAQ (reference sequence). The CDR3 has 12 residues. V shed 5 bases and J shed 10 bases, with 14 bases lying between them. CDR3 region: CASSPRRGGAFF. In DNA form, the CDR3 reads TGTGCCAGCAGCCCTCGGCGGGGGGGAGCTTTCTTT. Full variable domain (missing parts from reference TRBV7-9 and TRBJ1-1): DTGVSQNPRHKITKRGQNVTFRCDPISEHNRLYWYRQTLGQGPEFLTYFQNEAQLEKSRLLSDRFSAERPKGSFSTLEIQRTEQGDSAMYLCASSPRRGGAFFGQGTRLTVV.

This chain connects TRBV3-1 (or the pseudogene TRBV3-2) to TRBJ2-4, with D possibly being TRBD2 (6 bases). V was shortened by 0 bases and J by 10 bases, with 10 bases between the two germline ends. Germline lookup yields CDR1 LGHDT and CDR2 YNNKEL (reference sequence). CDR3 length: 13 residues. The CDR3 reads CASSQDAGRIQYF. Here the CDR3 DNA reads TGTGCCAGCAGCCAAGATGCAGGGAGGATTCAGTACTTC.

The V call is TRBV18, the J call TRBJ1-5; the match to TRBD1 covers 7 bases. This CDR3 comprises 14 residues. Per germline, CDR1 KGHSH and CDR2 LQKENI. Losses at the gene ends were 4 bases for V and 8 bases for J; bases not matched to a gene: 8. DNA of the CDR3: TGTGCCAGCTCACGGGGACAGTTAGGTGAGCCCCAGCATTTT. Translating gives CASSRGQLGEPQHF.

The chain uses TRBV19 and TRBJ1-5; 10 nucleotides match TRBD1. With V trimmed by 6 bases and J by 9 bases, 14 bases remained unmatched. The CDR3 spans 16 residues. Germline V lookup: CDR1 LNHDA, CDR2 SQIVND (reference sequence). CDR3 in DNA: TGTGCCAGTAGGAGATCCCCGACAGGGGGCTTATGGCCCCAGCATTTT. It translates to CASRRSPTGGLWPQHF.

Only a few counts were recorded for this clone. The chain uses TRBV27 and TRBJ2-5; 8 positions match TRBD1. The V gene end was trimmed by 0 bases and the J gene end by 5 bases; junction bases not matched to a gene: 8. Germline CDR1 MNHEY, CDR2 SMNVEV (reference sequence). The CDR3 has 16 residues. The CDR3 DNA follows: TGTGCCAGCAGTTTATCGCCCCAGGGGGCTGGGGAGACCCAGTACTTC. It specifies CASSLSPQGAGETQYF.

This rearrangement joins TRBV29-1 to TRBJ2-7, with TRBD1 matching over 9 bases. The length of the CDR3 is 14 residues. Germline V gene lookup returns CDR1 SQVTM and CDR2 ANQGSEA. The ends lost 6 bases at V and 0 bases at J; junction bases unmatched: 6. Written as DNA, the CDR3 is TGCAGCGTCGCCCGGGACAGGGACTCCTACGAGCAGTACTTC. Translated: CSVARDRDSYEQYF.

The V call is TRBV18, the J call TRBJ1-1; 8 nucleotides agree with TRBD1. Trimming removed 4 bases from V and 1 base from J; junction bases left unmatched: 2. The germline V gene has CDR1 KGHSH and CDR2 LQKENI. There are 14 residues in the CDR3. For the CDR3, the DNA is TGTGCCAGCTCACAGACAGGGGAGAACACTGAAGCTTTCTTT. Residues: CASSQTGENTEAFF.

This clone was counted a single time. The J gene is TRBJ2-2, the V gene TRBV7-2; D ambiguous. This CDR3 contains 13 residues. V lost 3 bases and J 6 bases, leaving 8 bases between the germline ends. Germline CDR1 and CDR2: SGHTA and FQGNSA. The CDR3 sequence: CASSFSGSGELFF. In nucleotides, the CDR3 is TGTGCCAGCAGCTTCTCAGGTTCCGGGGAGCTGTTTTTT.

This sequence joins TRBV5-4 and TRBJ1-1, with a weak D call TRBD1 (5 bases). Germline V gene data show CDR1 as SGHNT and CDR2 as YYREEE (reference sequence). With 2 bases removed from V and 3 bases from J, the gap between germline ends came to 5 bases. This CDR3 region has 12 residues. The CDR3 sequence: CASSLQDTEAFF. The DNA for the CDR3 is TGTGCCAGCAGCTTACAGGACACTGAAGCTTTCTTT.

The chain combines TRBV7-9 with TRBJ1-2; weak D call: TRBD1 (5 bases). Germline CDR1 is SEHNR and CDR2 is FQNEAQ (reference sequence). This CDR3 contains 16 residues. The V end lost 3 bases, the J end lost 0 bases, and 14 bases lay between the germline ends. This CDR3 is CASSFQQVPANYGYTF. Written as DNA, the CDR3 is TGTGCCAGCAGCTTCCAACAGGTTCCAGCTAACTATGGCTACACCTTC.

The chain joins TRBV6-5 to TRBJ1-3; perhaps TRBD1 as D (5 bases). Germline V gene data show CDR1 as MNHEY and CDR2 as SVGAGI. The CDR3 sequence is 15 residues long. V lost 4 bases and J 3 bases, leaving 13 bases between the germline ends. DNA for the CDR3: TGTGCCAGCAGTTCCCAGGGTTTAGGTGGAAACACCATATATTTT. Protein sequence: CASSSQGLGGNTIYF.

The chain uses TRBV5-1 and TRBJ1-3; TRBD1 aligns across 9 bases. V lost 4 bases and J lost 0; bases outside the gene matches: 5. From germline, CDR1 is SGHRS and CDR2 YFSETQ. There are 16 residues in the CDR3. The CDR3 coding sequence is TGCGCCAGCAGCACTGGACAGGGGAGCTCTGGAAACACCATATATTTT. Its translation is CASSTGQGSSGNTIYF.

This clone was seen a single time. This sequence joins TRBV25-1 and TRBJ2-2, with a tentative D call TRBD1 (6 bases). Per germline, CDR1 MGHDK and CDR2 SYGVNS. The CDR3 runs to 16 residues. Trimming left V 8 bases short and J 2 bases short, with 18 bases between. The CDR3 DNA sequence: TGTGCCAGCTCCCCGCCTACAGGGCAAAACACCGGGGAGCTGTTTTTT. Encoded protein: CASSPPTGQNTGELFF.